Here is one T cell receptor (beta chain) with its context. This clone was seen only a few times. The clone's antigen remains unknown. With a mouse as the source, gene names and germline sequences are drawn from the mouse. The sequence runs out 4 residues before the end of the CDR3; the remainder is reconstructed from the germline J gene. Reading the germline V gene (reference sequence) gives CDR1 NSQYPW and CDR2 LRSPGD. V is pared back by 3 bases and J by 1 base, with 10 bases lying between the germline termini. Reading from cysteine to phenylalanine, the CDR3 counts 15 amino acids. The DNA has 33 bases, all within the CDR3, and is read from base 1. This sample was taken from a study of CD8+ T cells in alopecia areata (dated by TCRdb to 2016 to 2018). For the wider study: Female C3H/HeJ recipients, roughly 6-10 weeks old, were grafted with skin from C3H/HeJ donors with spontaneous alopecia (roughly 6-13 months old). High-throughput TCRbeta sequencing was used to examine T cell clonal expansion in alopecia areata in both the C3H/HeJ mouse model and human patients. RNA was extracted with the PAXgene miRNA kit for fixed scalp, the miRNeasy kit for PBMCs, and the RNeasy kit for mouse skin. On the human side, TCRbeta sequencing was run on scalp tissue and on sorted CD4+ and CD8+ peripheral blood T cells from healthy controls and from alopecia areata patients with either patchy or totalis/universalis disease. TCRbeta CDR3 regions were amplified by immunoSEQ multiplex PCR using 35 Vbeta forward and 13 Jbeta reverse primers. Scalp clonality was compared across normal scalp (n=4), patchy alopecia areata scalp (n=8), and alopecia totalis/universalis scalp (n=8).

General conclusions and limits of the study: Compared with normal scalp, lesional scalp, particularly in alopecia totalis/universalis, had higher clonality and more expanded CD8+ clones, which suggests antigenic drive. Scalp TCR repertoire analysis is complicated because resident alphabeta T cells in normal human skin are also sequenced, whereas mouse skin is dominated by gammadelta T cells. Compared with mice, TCR sequences shared between patients were less clear, possibly partly because of HLA diversity across the patient population.

Libraries were made using the immunoSEQ multiplex PCR assay. For TCR sequencing, RNA was extracted from every sample and reverse transcribed into cDNA to serve as template. First-strand cDNA was synthesized with SuperScript III using a 2:1 mix of oligo-dT and random hexamers. A synthetic immune receptor repertoire was used to gauge amplification bias, and whatever bias remained was removed computationally. Sequencing of the libraries was done on Illumina HiSeq with 60 bp reads that cover the CDR3, reading from J toward V. As for how the authors treated the data: Raw reads were preprocessed to remove errors, and CDR3 was defined according to IMGT conventions as the region from the conserved cysteine to phenylalanine. Clonality was computed as 1 minus the Shannon entropy, with the entropy normalized by log2 of the number of productive unique TCRs. CD4 or CD8 identity of scalp clones was inferred by cross-referencing scalp TCRbeta sequences with sorted blood CD4 and CD8 repertoires. TCRdb took this table from immuneACCESS and kept in-frame rearrangements with V and J called. Such tables lack part of the clones; where checked against another copy, unresolved V genes explain under half of the gap, and the rest is unexplained. Clone size and V and J calls were adopted from that table, with D and trimming inferred from the DNA. This sample was tabulated with around 100,000 clones, among which there are no singletons. The top ten constitute around a fifth of the sample.

The chain links TRBV1 with TRBJ2-1, and TRBD1 may be the D gene, going by 5 matching bases. The sequence derives from a C3H/HeJ mouse with alopecia areata. This strain of mice has MHC haplotype H2-k. The specimen was lesional skin. Partial CDR3 DNA: TGCACCTGCAGTGCGACCCAGGGAAACTATGCT. It translates to CTCSATQGNYA. The whole CDR3 is CTCSATQGNYAEQFF.